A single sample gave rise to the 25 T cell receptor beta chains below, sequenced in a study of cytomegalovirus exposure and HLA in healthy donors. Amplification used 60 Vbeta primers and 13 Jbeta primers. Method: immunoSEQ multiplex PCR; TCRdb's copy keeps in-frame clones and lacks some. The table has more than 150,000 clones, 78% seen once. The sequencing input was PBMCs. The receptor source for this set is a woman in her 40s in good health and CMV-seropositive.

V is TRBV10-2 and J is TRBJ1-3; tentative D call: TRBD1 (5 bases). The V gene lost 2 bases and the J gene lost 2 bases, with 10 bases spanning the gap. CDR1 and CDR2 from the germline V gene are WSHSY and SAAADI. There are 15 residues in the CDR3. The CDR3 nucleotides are TGCGCCAGCAGTGAGGTGATGGGGCCTGGAAACACCATATATTTT. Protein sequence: CASSEVMGPGNTIYF.

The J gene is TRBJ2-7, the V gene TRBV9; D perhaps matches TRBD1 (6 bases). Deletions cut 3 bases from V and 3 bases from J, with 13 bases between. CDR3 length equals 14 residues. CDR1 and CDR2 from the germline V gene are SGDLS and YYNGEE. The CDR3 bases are TGTGCCAGCAGCGCGTTGGACAGTTTCTACGAGCAGTACTTC. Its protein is CASSALDSFYEQYF.

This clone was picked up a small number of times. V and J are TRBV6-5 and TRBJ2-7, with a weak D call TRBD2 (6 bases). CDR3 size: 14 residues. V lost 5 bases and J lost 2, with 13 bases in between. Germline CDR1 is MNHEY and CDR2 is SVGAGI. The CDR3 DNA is TGTGCCAGCAGTCGGGGGAGAATCACCTACGAGCAGTACTTC. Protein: CASSRGRITYEQYF.

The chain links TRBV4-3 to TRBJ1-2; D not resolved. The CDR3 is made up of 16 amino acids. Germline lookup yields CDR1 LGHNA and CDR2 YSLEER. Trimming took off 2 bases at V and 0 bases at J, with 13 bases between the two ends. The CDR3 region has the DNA TGCGCCAGCAGCCAAACCCAGCGCGGAGCTAACTATGGCTACACCTTC. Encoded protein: CASSQTQRGANYGYTF.

CDR3 residues: CASSLLPGTHNEQFF. CDR3 DNA sequence: TGTGCCAGCAGCCTCCTTCCAGGGACTCACAATGAGCAGTTCTTC. This chain uses TRBV7-9 with TRBJ2-1; weak D call: TRBD2 (6 bases). Germline values: CDR1 SEHNR, CDR2 FQNEAQ (reference sequence). The CDR3 is 15 amino acids. Deletions cut 5 bases from V and 5 bases from J, with 16 bases between.

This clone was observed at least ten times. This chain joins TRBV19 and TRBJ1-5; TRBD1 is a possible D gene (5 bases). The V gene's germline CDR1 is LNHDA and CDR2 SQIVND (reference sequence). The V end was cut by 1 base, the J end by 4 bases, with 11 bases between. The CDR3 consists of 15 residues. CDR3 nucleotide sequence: TGTGCCAGTAGTATAGGGGGGGGAGGGAATCAGCCCCAGCATTTT. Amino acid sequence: CASSIGGGGNQPQHF.

CDR3 protein: CASSEVPGGSDPQPQHF. In DNA form, the CDR3 reads TGTGCCAGCAGTGAAGTTCCGGGGGGGAGCGACCCTCAGCCCCAGCATTTT. The chain has TRBV6-1 and TRBJ1-5, with D possibly matching TRBD1 (5 bases). The CDR3 contains 17 residues. CDR1 and CDR2 from the germline V gene are MNHNS and SASEGT. Trimming left V 1 base short and J 6 bases short, with 19 bases between.

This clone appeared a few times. This CDR3 reads CASSFGNRLNTEAFF. The CDR3 DNA sequence: TGTGCCAGCAGCTTTGGCAACAGGCTGAACACTGAAGCTTTCTTT. The chain couples TRBV5-6 to TRBJ1-1; D possibly corresponds to TRBD1 (5 bases). This CDR3 contains 15 residues. The ends were cut back, 2 bases at V and 0 bases at J, with 11 bases in the middle. CDR1 SGHDT and CDR2 YYEEEE come from the germline V gene.

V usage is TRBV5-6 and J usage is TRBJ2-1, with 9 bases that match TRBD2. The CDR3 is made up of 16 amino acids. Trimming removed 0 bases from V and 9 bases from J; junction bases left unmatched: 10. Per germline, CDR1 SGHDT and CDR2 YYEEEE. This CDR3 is CASSLAFGGGAGEQFF. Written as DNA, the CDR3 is TGTGCCAGCAGCTTGGCGTTCGGCGGGGGGGCGGGTGAGCAGTTCTTC.

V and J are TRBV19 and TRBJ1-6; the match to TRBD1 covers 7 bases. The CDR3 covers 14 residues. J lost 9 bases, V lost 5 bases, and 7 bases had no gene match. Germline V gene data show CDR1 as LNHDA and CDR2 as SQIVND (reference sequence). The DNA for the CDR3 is TGTGCCAGTAGTTCACAACAGGGGTCTTCACCCCTCCACTTT. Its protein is CASSSQQGSSPLHF.

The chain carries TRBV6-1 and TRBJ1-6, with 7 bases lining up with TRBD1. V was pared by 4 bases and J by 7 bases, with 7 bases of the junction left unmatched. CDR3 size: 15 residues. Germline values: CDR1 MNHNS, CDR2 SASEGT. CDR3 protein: CASSGPGTANSPLHF. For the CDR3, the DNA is TGTGCCAGCAGTGGTCCCGGGACAGCAAATTCACCCCTCCACTTT.

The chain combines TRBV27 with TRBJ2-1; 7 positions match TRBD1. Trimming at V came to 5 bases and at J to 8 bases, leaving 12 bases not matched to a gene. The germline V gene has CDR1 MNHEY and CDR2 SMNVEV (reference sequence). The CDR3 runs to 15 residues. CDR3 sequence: CASSRSTTGMYEQFF. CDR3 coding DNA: TGTGCCAGCAGTCGCTCGACGACAGGGATGTATGAGCAGTTCTTC.

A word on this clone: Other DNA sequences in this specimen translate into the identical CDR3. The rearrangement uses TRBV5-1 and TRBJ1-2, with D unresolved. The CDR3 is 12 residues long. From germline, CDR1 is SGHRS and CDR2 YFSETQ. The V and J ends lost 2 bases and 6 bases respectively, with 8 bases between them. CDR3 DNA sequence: TGCGCCAGCAGCTTACCCGGGGATGGCTACACCTTC. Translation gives CASSLPGDGYTF.

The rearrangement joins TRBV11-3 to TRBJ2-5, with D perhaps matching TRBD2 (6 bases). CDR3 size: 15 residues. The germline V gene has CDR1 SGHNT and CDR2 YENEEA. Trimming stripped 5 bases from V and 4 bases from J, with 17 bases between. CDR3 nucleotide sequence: TGTGCCAGCAGCCGGGGAGGTGGGAACGTAGAGACCCAGTACTTC. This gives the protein CASSRGGGNVETQYF.

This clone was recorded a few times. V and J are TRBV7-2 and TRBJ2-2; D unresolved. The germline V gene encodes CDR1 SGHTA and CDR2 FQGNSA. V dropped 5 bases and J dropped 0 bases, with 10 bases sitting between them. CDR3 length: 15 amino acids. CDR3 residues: CASSEVATNTGELFF. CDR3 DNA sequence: TGTGCCAGCAGCGAAGTGGCCACGAACACCGGGGAGCTGTTTTTT.

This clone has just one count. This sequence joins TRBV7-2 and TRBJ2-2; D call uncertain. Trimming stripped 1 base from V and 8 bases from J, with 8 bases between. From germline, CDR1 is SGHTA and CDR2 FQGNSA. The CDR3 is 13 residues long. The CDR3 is CASSLDAVGELFF. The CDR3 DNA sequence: TGTGCCAGCAGCTTAGATGCGGTAGGGGAGCTGTTTTTT.

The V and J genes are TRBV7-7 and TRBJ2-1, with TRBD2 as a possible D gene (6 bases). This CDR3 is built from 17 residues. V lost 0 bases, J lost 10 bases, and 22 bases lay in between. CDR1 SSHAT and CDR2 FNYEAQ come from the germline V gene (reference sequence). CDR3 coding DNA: TGTGCCAGCAGCTTAGCGACCCGGCGGGGCCGGATGGAAGAGCAGTTCTTC. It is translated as CASSLATRRGRMEEQFF.

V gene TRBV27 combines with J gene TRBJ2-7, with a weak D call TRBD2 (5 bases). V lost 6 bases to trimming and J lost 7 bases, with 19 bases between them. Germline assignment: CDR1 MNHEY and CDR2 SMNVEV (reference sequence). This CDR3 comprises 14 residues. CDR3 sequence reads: CASRKLGQTGEQYF. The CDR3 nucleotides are TGTGCCAGCAGAAAGTTAGGGCAGACGGGGGAGCAGTACTTC.

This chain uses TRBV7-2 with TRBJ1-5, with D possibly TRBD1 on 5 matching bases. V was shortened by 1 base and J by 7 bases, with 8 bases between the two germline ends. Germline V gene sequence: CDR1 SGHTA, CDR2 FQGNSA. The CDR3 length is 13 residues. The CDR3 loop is CASSLEGMQPQHF. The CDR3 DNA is TGTGCCAGCAGCTTAGAGGGGATGCAGCCCCAGCATTTT.

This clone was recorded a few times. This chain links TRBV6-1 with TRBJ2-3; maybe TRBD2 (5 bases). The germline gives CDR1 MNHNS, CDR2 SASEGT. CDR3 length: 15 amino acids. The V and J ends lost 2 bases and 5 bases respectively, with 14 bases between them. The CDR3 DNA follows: TGTGCCAGCAGTGAATATGTCCGGGGAGAAGATACGCAGTATTTT. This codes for CASSEYVRGEDTQYF.

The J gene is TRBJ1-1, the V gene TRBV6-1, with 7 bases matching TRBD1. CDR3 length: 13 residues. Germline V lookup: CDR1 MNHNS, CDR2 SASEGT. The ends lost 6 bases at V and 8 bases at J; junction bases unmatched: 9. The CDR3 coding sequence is TGTGCCAGCAGACTGGAGGGGGCCCTCGAAGCTTTCTTT. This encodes CASRLEGALEAFF.

CDR3 nucleotides: TGTGCCAGCAGCCGGGGGACAGACCAAGAGACCCAGTACTTC. This gives the protein CASSRGTDQETQYF. The V and J genes are TRBV6-5 and TRBJ2-5; tentatively, D is TRBD1 (7 bases). Germline assignment: CDR1 MNHEY and CDR2 SVGAGI. V lost 6 bases and J lost 0, with 11 bases in between. The CDR3 consists of 14 residues.

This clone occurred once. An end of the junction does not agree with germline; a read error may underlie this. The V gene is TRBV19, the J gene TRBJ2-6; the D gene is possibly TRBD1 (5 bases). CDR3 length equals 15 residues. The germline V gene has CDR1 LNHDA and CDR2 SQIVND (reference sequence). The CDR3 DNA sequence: TGTGCCAGTAGTTCTAAGACTGCTGGGGCCAACGGCCTGACTTTC. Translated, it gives CASSSKTAGANGLTF.

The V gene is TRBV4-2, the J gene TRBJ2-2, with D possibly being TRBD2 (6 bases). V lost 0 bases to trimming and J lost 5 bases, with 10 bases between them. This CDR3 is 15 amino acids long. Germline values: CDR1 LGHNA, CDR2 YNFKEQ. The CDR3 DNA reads TGTGCCAGCAGCCAAGAAATCCTAGCGACCGGGGAGCTGTTTTTT. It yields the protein CASSQEILATGELFF.

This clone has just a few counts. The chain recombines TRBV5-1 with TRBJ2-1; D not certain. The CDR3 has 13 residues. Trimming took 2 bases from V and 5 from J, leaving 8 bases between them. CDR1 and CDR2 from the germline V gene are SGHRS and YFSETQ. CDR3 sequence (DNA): TGCGCCAGCAGCTTTGGCGGAAACAATGAGCAGTTCTTC. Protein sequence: CASSFGGNNEQFF.